This is a list of T cell receptor beta chains from one sample in a study of post-analysis software for immune sequencing data. TCRdb reprocessed the PCR reads with MiXCR, giving one entry per CDR3 protein. The sample consists of 350,000 to 500,000 distinct CDR3 sequences, more than 30% of them appearing once. The sample consisted of blood. The source is a girl aged 2-10 years with multiple sclerosis. The CDR3 runs from the conserved cysteine through the conserved F or W. The order of the fields is D gene, clone size, J gene, V gene, CDR3 DNA, CDR3 protein. D genes are given only for firm matches. The size of a clone is reported for some rows only, either as once, few or many, or as a class for expanded clones.

D: .; size: few; J: TRBJ2-5; V: TRBV28; DNA: TGTGCCAGCAGTTTAAAGGGGCAAGAGACCCAGTACTTC; CDR3: CASSLKGQETQYF
D: .; size: .; J: TRBJ2-5; V: TRBV7-3; DNA: TGTGCCAGCAGCTTAATAGGTCTCGGGGGGCGAGAGACCCAGTACTTC; CDR3: CASSLIGLGGRETQYF
D: TRBD2; size: few; J: TRBJ2-3; V: TRBV6-2/TRBV6-3; DNA: TGTGCCAGCAGTTACTCGCTCAGGGGACTAGCGGGAGCGGCAGATACGCAGTATTTT; CDR3: CASSYSLRGLAGAADTQYF
D: .; size: few; J: TRBJ2-7; V: TRBV20-1; DNA: TGCAGTGCCCGCTCAGGGAATGCCAACGAGCAGTACTTC; CDR3: CSARSGNANEQYF
D: .; size: few; J: TRBJ1-6; V: TRBV4-3; DNA: TGCGCCAGCAGCCAAGAGAGGCCCAGACCAAATTCACCCCTCCACTTT; CDR3: CASSQERPRPNSPLHF
D: TRBD2; size: few; J: TRBJ2-7; V: TRBV6-4; DNA: TGTGCCATTTCCTGGATGACTAGCGGGCAGGCCTACGAGCAGTACTTC; CDR3: CAISWMTSGQAYEQYF
D: .; size: .; J: TRBJ2-1; V: TRBV27; DNA: TGTGCCAGCCCCCCTAACCAGGGCAACAATGAGCAGTTCTTC; CDR3: CASPPNQGNNEQFF
D: .; size: few; J: TRBJ2-1; V: TRBV2; DNA: TGTGCCAGCAGTGAAGCCTACAATGAGCAGTTCTTC; CDR3: CASSEAYNEQFF
D: .; size: few; J: TRBJ2-5; V: TRBV28; DNA: TGTGCCAGCAGTCCAGGCTTTTGGAAGACCCAGTACTTC; CDR3: CASSPGFWKTQYF
D: .; size: .; J: TRBJ2-7; V: TRBV5-1; DNA: TGCGCCAGCGCCATGGACAACAACTACGAGCAGTACTTC; CDR3: CASAMDNNYEQYF
D: TRBD1; size: few; J: TRBJ2-7; V: TRBV6-6; DNA: TGTGCCAGCAGTTACGAGGACAGGGGCAACGAGCAGTACTTC; CDR3: CASSYEDRGNEQYF
D: .; size: .; J: TRBJ2-1; V: TRBV4-1; DNA: TGCGCCAGCAGCCAAGTAAGTGGGGCGGATGAGCAGTTCTTC; CDR3: CASSQVSGADEQFF
D: TRBD2; size: .; J: TRBJ2-1; V: TRBV4-3; DNA: TGCGCCAGCAGGCCCGGGACTAGCGGGGTTTACAATGAGCAGGTCTTC; CDR3: CASRPGTSGVYNEQVF
D: TRBD2; size: few; J: TRBJ2-7; V: TRBV20-1; DNA: TGCAGTGCTAGAAAGGGACTAGGGTCCTACGAGCAGTACTTC; CDR3: CSARKGLGSYEQYF
D: TRBD1; size: few; J: TRBJ2-7; V: TRBV6-1; DNA: TGTGCCAGCAGCGATCCGGGACAGTGGAACTCCTACGAGCAGTACTTC; CDR3: CASSDPGQWNSYEQYF
D: .; size: .; J: TRBJ2-4; V: TRBV20-1; DNA: TGTAGTGCTAGAGATGATGGATACGCCTTTGCCAAAAACATTCAGTACTTC; CDR3: CSARDDGYAFAKNIQYF
D: .; size: few; J: TRBJ2-1; V: TRBV29-1; DNA: TGCAGCGTTCTTACCGGGGTGTATGGGGAGCAGTTCTTC; CDR3: CSVLTGVYGEQFF
D: .; size: .; J: TRBJ2-3; V: TRBV15; DNA: TGTGCCACCAGCAGTTTTACAACCGGTGGAGATACGCAGTATTTT; CDR3: CATSSFTTGGDTQYF
D: .; size: .; J: TRBJ1-2; V: TRBV6-5; DNA: TGTGCCAGCAGTCCCGGTGCAGGAGACTTTTATGGCTACACCTTC; CDR3: CASSPGAGDFYGYTF
D: .; size: .; J: TRBJ2-5; V: TRBV6-5; DNA: TGTGCCAGCAGTTACTCGATGCCCCTCCCCGAGACCCAGTACTTC; CDR3: CASSYSMPLPETQYF
D: TRBD2; size: .; J: TRBJ2-1; V: TRBV12-3/TRBV12-4; DNA: TGTGCCAGCAGTTTATTACGGACTAGATACAATGAGCAGTTCTTC; CDR3: CASSLLRTRYNEQFF
D: TRBD1; size: few; J: TRBJ2-7; V: TRBV9; DNA: TGTGCCAGCAGCGGGACAGGGAGCTCCTACGAGCAGTACTTC; CDR3: CASSGTGSSYEQYF
D: TRBD1; size: few; J: TRBJ1-1; V: TRBV20-1; DNA: TGCAGTGCTACACCGGGACAGGGGTTTGTGGCTTTCTTT; CDR3: CSATPGQGFVAFF
D: TRBD1; size: .; J: TRBJ2-7; V: TRBV27; DNA: TGTGCCAGCAGTTTATCAGGACAGGAAGGCACCCACGAGCAGTACTTC; CDR3: CASSLSGQEGTHEQYF
D: .; size: .; J: TRBJ2-5; V: TRBV3-1; DNA: TGTGCCAGCAGCCAACGGGAACACGCGCGGGAGACCCAGTACTTC; CDR3: CASSQREHARETQYF